This TCR beta chain appears in the sequencing data of a study of glioma-infiltrating T cells after dendritic cell vaccination. Per the germline V gene, CDR1 is SGHAT and CDR2 is FQNNGV. The CDR3 length is 14 residues. With 3 bases removed from V and 8 bases from J, the gap between germline ends came to 14 bases. Study conclusions and caveats: The cohort had few patients with full blood and tumor sets.

Sequencing used immunoSEQ multiplex PCR; TCRdb keeps in-frame clones, though not all of them. The profile shows under 70,000 clones, 80% to 85% of them singletons. As regards this clone: Its specificity is not known.

PBMC sampling occurred before vaccination, two weeks after the third dose, and at progression. V usage is TRBV11-2 and J usage is TRBJ2-1; D call uncertain. The specimen comprised blood, sampled before dendritic cell vaccination. The clonotype comes from a human donor with glioblastoma. The CDR3 DNA is TGTGCCAGCAGCTTCGCAGTCCTCGTCGATGAGCAGTTCTTC. Protein product: CASSFAVLVDEQFF.